A selection of T cell receptor beta chains follows, all from one sample in a study of technical replicates of blood from several donors. The protocol was immunoSEQ multiplex PCR, while the TCRdb copy is restricted to in-frame clones and leaves out a portion. The table includes under 110,000 clones, over 95% detected once. The specimen sequenced was T cells isolated from PBMCs. The receptors shown here come from a human donor in good health. The CDR3 runs from the conserved cysteine through the conserved F or W. D genes are given only for firm matches. A clone size is listed for some rows: how often the clone was seen (once, few, many), or a class if it is expanded.

v_gene	d_gene	abundance	j_gene	CDR3nt	CDR3aa
TRBV12-5	-	-	TRBJ1-6	TGTGCTAGTGGTTTGGTACTTCGGTTCAGGATGGATTCACCCCTCCACTTT	CASGLVLRFRMDSPLHF
TRBV5-4	TRBD1	-	TRBJ2-6	TGTGCCAGCAGCTTGTGGGGACAGGGGCTGTTGGGGGCCAACGTCCTGACTTTC	CASSLWGQGLLGANVLTF
TRBV7-9	TRBD2	-	TRBJ2-3	TGTGCCAGCAGCCAACGTAGCGGGAGGGACACAGATACGCAGTATTTT	CASSQRSGRDTDTQYF
TRBV11-2	-	-	TRBJ2-5	TGTGCCAGCAGCTTAGCCATGGGACTCCAAGAGACCCAGTACTTC	CASSLAMGLQETQYF
TRBV29-1	TRBD1	few	TRBJ1-1	TGCAGCGTTGCGGGACAGATGAACACTGAAGCTTTCTTT	CSVAGQMNTEAFF
TRBV4-1	-	once	TRBJ1-2	TGCGCCAGCAGCCAAGGGGGAGGACAAACCTATGGCTACACCTTC	CASSQGGGQTYGYTF
TRBV4-1	TRBD2	-	TRBJ2-7	TGCGCCAGCAGCGACGGCGGGGGGGGGACTGTCTACGAGCAGTACTTC	CASSDGGGGTVYEQYF
TRBV6-5	TRBD1	-	TRBJ1-1	TGTGCCAGCAGTTACTCCGGGACAGGGGACACTGAAGCTTTCTTT	CASSYSGTGDTEAFF
TRBV7-8	TRBD1	-	TRBJ2-1	TGTGCCAGCAGCCGGGACAGGGGTGGCTACAATGAGCAGTTCTTC	CASSRDRGGYNEQFF
TRBV5-4	-	-	TRBJ2-1	TGTGCCAGCCCTAATGAGCAGTTCTTC	CASPNEQFF
TRBV9	-	-	TRBJ2-7	TGTGCCAGCAGCGTTTCTAGAAGCTCCTACGAGCAGTACTTC	CASSVSRSSYEQYF
TRBV30	-	-	TRBJ1-2	TGTGCCTGGAGTGTATTAACAGGGATGCCTGGCTACACCTTC	CAWSVLTGMPGYTF
TRBV7-2	-	-	TRBJ2-7	TGTGCCAGCAGCTTAAGGGACTCACTCTCCTACGAGCAGTACTTC	CASSLRDSLSYEQYF
TRBV19	-	-	TRBJ1-1	TGTGCCAGTAGGCGAAATGCGGAAAGGGGGGGCACTGAAGCTTTCTTT	CASRRNAERGGTEAFF
TRBV27	TRBD2	-	TRBJ2-7	TGTGCCAGCAGTTTTTCGGGGGGGAGCTCCTACGAGCAGTACTTC	CASSFSGGSSYEQYF
TRBV29-1	-	-	TRBJ1-1	TGCAGCGTTGAAGATCGGCAGGGGACTGAAGCTTTCTTT	CSVEDRQGTEAFF
TRBV5-1	-	-	TRBJ2-1	TGCGCCAGCAGCACGAGGACTGCGTACAATGAGCAGTTCTTC	CASSTRTAYNEQFF
TRBV7-9	TRBD1	-	TRBJ2-7	TGTGCCAGCAGCTCGGGACAGACCCTTTACGAGCAGTACTTC	CASSSGQTLYEQYF
TRBV20-1	-	-	TRBJ2-3	TGCAGTGCCTCGCGGGTAGATACGCAGTATTTT	CSASRVDTQYF
TRBV21-1	-	once	TRBJ2-1	TGTGCCAGCAGCCAACCACAGGGGGCGCGTGAATACGGTGAGCAGTTCTTC	CASSQPQGAREYGEQFF
TRBV5-1	TRBD2	-	TRBJ2-3	TGCGCCAGCAGCACGGCGGGGGGTAGCACAGATACGCAGTATTTT	CASSTAGGSTDTQYF
TRBV18	TRBD2	-	TRBJ2-3	TGTGCCAGCTCACCGGGACTAGCGGGATCAGATACGCAGTATTTT	CASSPGLAGSDTQYF
TRBV7-7	-	-	TRBJ2-2	TGTGCCAGCAGCTTACGGGGGTGGCCCACCGGGGAGCTGTTTTTT	CASSLRGWPTGELFF
TRBV5-6	-	-	TRBJ2-7	TGTGCCAGCAGTGACCCCAGGGGCCTTTCCTACGAGCAGTACTTC	CASSDPRGLSYEQYF
TRBV5-4	TRBD2	-	TRBJ2-3	TGTGCCAGCAGCACCGGACTAGCGGGGTTCACAGATACGCAGTATTTT	CASSTGLAGFTDTQYF
TRBV19	-	-	TRBJ1-2	TGTGCCAGTAGTATGGACAGTACTGGGGGCTACACCTTC	CASSMDSTGGYTF
TRBV5-5	TRBD1	once	TRBJ1-1	TGTGCCAGCAGCTTGGATGTAGGACAGGGGGCGATTGAAGCTTTCTTT	CASSLDVGQGAIEAFF
TRBV25-1	-	-	TRBJ1-4	TGTGCCAGCAGTGGGGACACGCCTGAAAAACTGTTTTTT	CASSGDTPEKLFF
TRBV9	TRBD2	-	TRBJ2-7	TGTGCCAGCAGCGTAACAGGTGCGGGGGACTACGAGCAGTACTTC	CASSVTGAGDYEQYF
TRBV14	TRBD2	-	TRBJ2-7	TGTGCCAGCAGCCCACTAGCGACCCACTCCTACGAGCAGTACTTC	CASSPLATHSYEQYF
TRBV4-1	TRBD2	once	TRBJ2-7	TGCGCCAGCAGCCTAGCGGGTTTTACCTACGAGCAGTACTTC	CASSLAGFTYEQYF
TRBV10-2	-	-	TRBJ1-2	TGCGCCAGCAGAGATAGGGAGCTCGATGGCTACACCTTC	CASRDRELDGYTF
TRBV19	-	-	TRBJ1-5	TGTGCCAGTAGTATGAGGGGAGGATTTACTTCCCTCTATAGCAATCAGCCCCAGCATTTT	CASSMRGGFTSLYSNQPQHF
TRBV7-3	-	few	TRBJ2-2	TGTGCCAGCAGCGGCGGGGTCCGGGGCGGGGAGCTGTTTTTT	CASSGGVRGGELFF
TRBV5-1	-	-	TRBJ1-2	TGCGCCAGCAGCACCGCCCAAGGGCCCTCAGGGGCGTCCGGCTACACCTTC	CASSTAQGPSGASGYTF
TRBV28	-	-	TRBJ2-7	TGTGCCAGCAAGGCCCGGGACAACTCCTACGAGCAGTACTTC	CASKARDNSYEQYF
TRBV6-6	TRBD2	-	TRBJ2-3	TGTGCCAGCAGTTCGACTAGCGGGGGCTCCGATACGCAGTATTTT	CASSSTSGGSDTQYF
TRBV4-1	TRBD2	-	TRBJ2-2	TGCGCCAGCAGCCCGGGGGGGGGCCTAGGGGAGCTGTTTTTT	CASSPGGGLGELFF
TRBV30	-	few	TRBJ1-5	TGTGCCTGCGATTTATCGGGGGGCAATCAGCCCCAGCATTTT	CACDLSGGNQPQHF
TRBV2	-	-	TRBJ2-7	TGTGCCAGCAACGAGGGGGGGACACACTACGAGCAGTACTTC	CASNEGGTHYEQYF
TRBV4-2	-	few	TRBJ1-1	TGTGCCAGCAGCCAAGCCCTTACAGGGTGGCGCACTGAAGCTTTCTTT	CASSQALTGWRTEAFF
TRBV7-6	-	-	TRBJ2-1	TGTGCCAGCAGCTTAGGTACTAGTTACAATGAGCAGTTCTTC	CASSLGTSYNEQFF
TRBV15	-	-	TRBJ1-6	TGTGCCACCAGCAGAGGGGCCCCTAAAAGGGGTAATTCACCCCTCCACTTT	CATSRGAPKRGNSPLHF
TRBV11-2	-	once	TRBJ2-7	TGTGCCAGCAGCTTAACCCGAGCAGGCGAGCAGTACTTC	CASSLTRAGEQYF
TRBV2	TRBD2	-	TRBJ2-7	TGTGCCAGCAGGGAGACTAGCGGACCCTACGAGCAGTACTTC	CASRETSGPYEQYF
TRBV29-1	TRBD1	-	TRBJ2-5	TGCAGCGCCGAGGCGTCCCAGGGGGCGCGGGAGACCCAGTACTTC	CSAEASQGARETQYF
TRBV10-1	-	once	TRBJ2-2	TGCGCCAGCAGTGGCTCCCTCACCGGGAAGCTGTTTTTT	CASSGSLTGKLFF
TRBV6-5	-	-	TRBJ1-5	TGCGCCAGCAGAGACACCAAATCCCCAGCGCCCCAGCATTTT	CASRDTKSPAPQHF
TRBV5-6	-	-	TRBJ2-3	TGTGCCAGCACCGCCCTAGCTGGAACAGATACGCAGTATTTT	CASTALAGTDTQYF
TRBV11-2	-	-	TRBJ1-1	TGTGCCAGCAGCTTAGCCCTACAGGCGATGAACACTGAAGCTTTCTTT	CASSLALQAMNTEAFF
TRBV11-2	TRBD1	-	TRBJ2-5	TGTGCCAGCAGCTCGACAGGGGGGGAACAAGAGACCCAGTACTTC	CASSSTGGEQETQYF
TRBV13	-	once	TRBJ2-5	TGTGCCAGCAGCTCAAATGAACAGGGTCCCGAGACCCAGTACTTC	CASSSNEQGPETQYF
TRBV4-2	TRBD2	once	TRBJ2-1	TGTGCCAGCAGCCAAGCTTTTAAGACTAGCGGGGGGGCCAATGAGCAGTTCTTC	CASSQAFKTSGGANEQFF
TRBV7-9	-	-	TRBJ2-7	TGTGCCAGCAGCCATTCGAGAGGGCCCGAGCAGTACTTC	CASSHSRGPEQYF
TRBV28	TRBD2	-	TRBJ2-5	TGTGCCAGCAGTTTATGGGGACTAGCGGGAGGTGTCGGCAAAGAGACCCAGTACTTC	CASSLWGLAGGVGKETQYF
TRBV5-5	-	-	TRBJ1-5	TGTGCCAGCAGCGTGGGGGGAGGCGAACAGCCCCAGCATTTT	CASSVGGGEQPQHF
TRBV4-1	-	-	TRBJ2-7	TGCGCCAGCAGCCCAACCCACGTTTCGGTCAGCGCCTACGAGCAGTACTTC	CASSPTHVSVSAYEQYF
TRBV28	TRBD1	-	TRBJ2-7	TGTGCCAGCAGTGACTCCCCGGGTGCAGGGGGCTCCTACGAGCAGTACTTC	CASSDSPGAGGSYEQYF
TRBV19	TRBD2	-	TRBJ2-3	TGTGCCAGCAGGAGCGGGGGGGCCGAAGATACGCAGTATTTT	CASRSGGAEDTQYF